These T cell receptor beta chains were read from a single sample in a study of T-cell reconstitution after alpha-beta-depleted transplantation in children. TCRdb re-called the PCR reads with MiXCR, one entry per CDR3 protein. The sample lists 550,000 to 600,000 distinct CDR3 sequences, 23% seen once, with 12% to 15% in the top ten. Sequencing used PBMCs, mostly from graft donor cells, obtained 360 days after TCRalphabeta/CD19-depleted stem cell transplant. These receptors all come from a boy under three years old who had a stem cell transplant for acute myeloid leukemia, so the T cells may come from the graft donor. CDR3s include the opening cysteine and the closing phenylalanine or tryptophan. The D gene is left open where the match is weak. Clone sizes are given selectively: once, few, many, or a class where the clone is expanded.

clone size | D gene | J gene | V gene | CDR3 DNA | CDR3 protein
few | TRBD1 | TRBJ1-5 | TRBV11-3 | TGTGCCAGCAGCCTACGGACAGGCGTTAATCAGCCCCAGCATTTT | CASSLRTGVNQPQHF
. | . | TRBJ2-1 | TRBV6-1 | TGTGCCAGCAGACTGGACACCGACTACAATGAGCAGTTCTTC | CASRLDTDYNEQFF
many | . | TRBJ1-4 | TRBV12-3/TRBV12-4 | TGTGCCAGCAGTTTTTGGGAAAAACTGTTTTTT | CASSFWEKLFF
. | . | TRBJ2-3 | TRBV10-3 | TGTGCCATCAGTGAGTCAGCAGTCACAGATACGCAGTATTTT | CAISESAVTDTQYF
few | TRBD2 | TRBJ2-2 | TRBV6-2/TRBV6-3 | TGTGCCAGCAGTTTAGGCCCACTAGCGGTTGTCCCTAACACCGGGGAGCTGTTTTTT | CASSLGPLAVVPNTGELFF
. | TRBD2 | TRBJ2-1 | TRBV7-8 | TGTGCCAGCAGCTTACCTACTAGCGGGGGGCTCTCTAGCTCCTACAATGAGCAGTTCTTC | CASSLPTSGGLSSSYNEQFF
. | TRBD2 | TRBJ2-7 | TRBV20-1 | TGCAGTGCTAGAGATTTAGCGGGGGGAATCGAGCAGTACTTC | CSARDLAGGIEQYF
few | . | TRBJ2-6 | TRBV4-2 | TGTGCCAGCAGCCAAGATGTGGTTGTCCCCGCTGGGGCCAACGTCCTGACTTTC | CASSQDVVVPAGANVLTF
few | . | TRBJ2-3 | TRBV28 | TGTGCCAGCAGCCTAAACGGGGTAGATACGCAGTATTTT | CASSLNGVDTQYF
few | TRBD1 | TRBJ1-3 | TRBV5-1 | TGCGCCAGCGGACAGGGGCCCGGAAACACCATATATTTT | CASGQGPGNTIYF
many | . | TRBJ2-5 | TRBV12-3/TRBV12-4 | TGTGCCAGCAGTTTGGCCCTCCAAGAGACCCAGTACTTC | CASSLALQETQYF
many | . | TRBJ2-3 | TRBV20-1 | TGCAGTGCTAGAAAGGTGCCGTTGTCGTTCACAGATACGCAGTATTTT | CSARKVPLSFTDTQYF
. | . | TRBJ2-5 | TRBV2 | TGTGCCAGCAGTGTGGGTACACACGAGACCCAGTACTTC | CASSVGTHETQYF
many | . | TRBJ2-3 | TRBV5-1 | TGCGCCAGCAGGGGTGGCACAGATACGCAGTATTTT | CASRGGTDTQYF
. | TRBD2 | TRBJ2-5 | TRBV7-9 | TGTGCCAGCAGCTTTGGACTAGCTAAAGAGACCCAGTACTTC | CASSFGLAKETQYF
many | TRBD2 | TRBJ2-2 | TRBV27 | TGTGCCAGCAGCGGACTAGCGGGATACACCGGGGAGCTGTTTTTT | CASSGLAGYTGELFF
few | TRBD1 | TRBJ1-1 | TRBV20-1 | TGCAGTGCTCGTCGCAGGGGGCTGAGCACTGAAGCTTTCTTT | CSARRRGLSTEAFF
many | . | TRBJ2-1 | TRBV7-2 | TGTGCCAGCAGACACCGACTAGTCCCTCCATACAATGAGCAGTTCTTC | CASRHRLVPPYNEQFF
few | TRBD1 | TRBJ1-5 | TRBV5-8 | TGTGCCAGCAGGCTCGAAGGGACAGGGGCCAATCAGCCCCAGCATTTT | CASRLEGTGANQPQHF
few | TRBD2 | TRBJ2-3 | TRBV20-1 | TGCAGTGCTTTCAGACTAGCGGGGGGGCCACCAGATACGCAGTATTTT | CSAFRLAGGPPDTQYF